Described below is a single T cell receptor beta chain sequence and its context. The CDR3 totals 13 residues. CDR1 is MRHNA, CDR2 SNTAGT, per germline. The V end was cut by 0 bases, the J end by 12 bases, with 12 bases between. The TCR beta repertoire was assessed by survey-level immunoSEQ sequencing. Sequencing used immunoSEQ multiplex PCR; TCRdb keeps in-frame clones, though not all of them. The sample contains approximately 53,000 clones, over 85% of which appear only once. This receptor was taken from a man aged 35-49 years with rheumatoid arthritis. V gene TRBV6-4 combines with J gene TRBJ2-1, with D possibly called TRBD1 or TRBD2 (5 bases each). The specimen sequenced was PBMCs. Here the CDR3 DNA reads TGTGCCAGCAGTGACTCGGGGGTAGGCAGGCAGTTCTTC. Amino acid sequence: CASSDSGVGRQFF.